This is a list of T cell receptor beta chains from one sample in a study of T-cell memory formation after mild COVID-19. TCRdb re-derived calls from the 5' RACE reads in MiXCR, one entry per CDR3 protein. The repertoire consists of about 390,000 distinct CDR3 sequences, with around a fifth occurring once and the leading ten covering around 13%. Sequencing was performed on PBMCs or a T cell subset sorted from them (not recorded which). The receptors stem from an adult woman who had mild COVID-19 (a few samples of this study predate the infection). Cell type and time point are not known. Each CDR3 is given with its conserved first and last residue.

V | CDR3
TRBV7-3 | CASSLTGGQPNTGELFF
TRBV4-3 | CASSQDLGRSYEQYF
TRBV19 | CASSTTGYGYTF
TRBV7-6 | CASSYRPYNEQFF
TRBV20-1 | CSARDASGLKYEQYF
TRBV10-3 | CATTGDSNQPQHF
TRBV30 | CAWSVTVNTEAFF
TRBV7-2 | CASSLPSGMTSTDTQYF
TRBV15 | CATEDGGNQPQHF
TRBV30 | CAWRLSVDEQFF
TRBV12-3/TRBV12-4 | CASSELDEQYF
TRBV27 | CAIPLAGVYEQYF
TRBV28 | CASSPLIRLGAYGYTF
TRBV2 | CASSEESRSSYEQYF
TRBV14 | CASSPQIDYFEPYEQYF
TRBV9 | CASSVGDWETQYF
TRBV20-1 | CSATGLTHGYTF
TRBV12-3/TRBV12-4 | CASSLLQEGPEAFF
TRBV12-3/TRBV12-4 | CASSLSVEAFF
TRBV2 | CASKGRGRPNSYEQYF
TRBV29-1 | CSVRKGGISYNEQFF
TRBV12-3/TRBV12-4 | CASSLRDAVGETQYF
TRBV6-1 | CASSEARGTVNTEAFF
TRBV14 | CASSQNGGTGELFF
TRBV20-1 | CSAADRVHNGYTF
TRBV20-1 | CSARNTGVLEEQYF
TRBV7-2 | CASSLSPNEQFF
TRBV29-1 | CSVHPESSYNEQFF
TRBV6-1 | CASRVDVLNEQFF
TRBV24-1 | CATSVTGLGNQPQHF
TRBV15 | CATAGDRSETQYF
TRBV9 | CASSVGGTYNEQFF
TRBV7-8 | CASSLEETSGETQYF
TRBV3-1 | CASSQGTATGYTF
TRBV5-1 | CASSSGQGSSTDTQYF
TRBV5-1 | CASSLDWAGDGYTF
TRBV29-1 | CSGLAGGPTDTQYF
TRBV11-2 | CASRFGGTGELFF
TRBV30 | CAWSELNEQFF
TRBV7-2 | CASSFRGSHEQYF
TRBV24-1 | CATSDQGSWEQYF
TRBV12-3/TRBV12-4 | CASSTLHVASVTGELFF
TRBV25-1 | CASSEELAGFSTDTQYF
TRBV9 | CASSVGQGARGELFF
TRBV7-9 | CASSSFGAGPYNEQFF
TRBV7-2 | CASSLLGASSDIQYF
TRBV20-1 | CSAREVAGGTYEQYF